What follows is one T cell receptor beta chain and its context. Its specificity is not known. Sequenced by immunoSEQ multiplex PCR; TCRdb stores in-frame clones only, minus some. The profile covers 40,000 to 50,000 clones, with 86% appearing a single time and around an eighth taken by the ten largest. This sample was included in a study of OX40 agonist ivuxolimab in advanced cancers. Study results and limitations: Expanded peripheral T cells had an undetermined antigen specificity.

The source material was CD4+ or CD8+ T cells sorted from blood, sampled in a trial of the OX40 agonist ivuxolimab. The TCR was taken from an adult with an advanced solid tumor such as melanoma, head and neck, liver or kidney cancer.

This CDR3 is CASSVHRGPGVNTEAFF. In DNA, the CDR3 is TGTGCCAGCTCAGTCCACAGGGGGCCTGGGGTGAACACTGAAGCTTTCTTT. The chain joins TRBV18 to TRBJ1-1; 9 nucleotides align to TRBD1. Trimming took 5 bases from V and 0 from J; bases not matched to a gene: 10. CDR1 and CDR2 (germline): KGHSH, LQKENI. The CDR3 extends over 17 amino acids.